The clone carrying this TCR beta chain was recorded many times. Its specificity is not known. The DNA is omitted, as the CDR3 cannot be located on it reliably, and the CDR3 follows TCRdb's listing. These data come from a study of blood T cells in healthy people across ages. Together with a sample-barcoded 5' primer, a J-beta primer mix was included in a second PCR lasting roughly 6 to 12 cycles. Each CDR3 protein gets one entry after TCRdb re-called the 5' RACE reads with MiXCR. The table has 600,000 to 800,000 distinct CDR3 sequences, more than 20% seen once; the top ten hold 3.5% to 4%. Study-wide findings and caveats: In long-lived donors, naive CD4+ cell counts and diversity exceeded those of aged donors. Observed TCR beta diversity showed a strong correlation with the percentage of naive T cells as measured by flow cytometry.

Specimen: blood. The receptor's source is a man in his 70s in good health.

The CDR3 protein is CASSLFSGQGVYEQYF. The chain joins TRBV7-3 to TRBJ2-7; the DNA was not used to check the table's D call, TRBD1. Germline lookup yields CDR1 SGHTA and CDR2 FQGTGA. A total of 16 residues make up the CDR3, ends included.